Below, 8 T cell receptor beta chains from the same sample are listed, as sequenced in a study of cytomegalovirus exposure and HLA in healthy donors (dated by TCRdb to 2015 to 2018). Libraries were built with the immunoSEQ multiplex PCR assay. A mixture of 60 forward primers for TCR Vbeta segments and 13 reverse primers for TCR Jbeta segments was used in the multiplex PCR. The table comes from immuneACCESS by way of TCRdb, which keeps in-frame sequences with V and J called. Part of the clones is missing from these tables; in studies checked, under half for an unresolved V gene and the rest for unknown reasons. Per the sample table, the count is approximately 110,000 clones. The ten largest clones take up roughly 0.64% of the sample. The sample was PBMCs. Source of these receptors: a man in his forties or fifties in good health and CMV-seronegative.

This chain links TRBV18 with TRBJ1-1; D remains unclear. This CDR3 has 16 amino acids. Trimming removed 6 bases from V and 0 bases from J, with 17 bases in between. Germline assignment: CDR1 KGHSH and CDR2 LQKENI. As DNA, the CDR3 is TGTGCCAGCTCTCCCCTGCCGCCGGGAGTGAACACTGAAGCTTTCTTT. As protein: CASSPLPPGVNTEAFF.

The genes are TRBV9 and TRBJ2-6, with D tentatively TRBD1 (5 bases). Germline assignment: CDR1 SGDLS and CDR2 YYNGEE. Trimming left V 0 bases short and J 2 bases short, with 6 bases between. The CDR3 runs to 15 residues. The CDR3 DNA is TGTGCCAGCAGCGTAGTAGGGGCTGGGGCCAACGTCCTGACTTTC. It translates to CASSVVGAGANVLTF.

The chain recombines TRBV9 with TRBJ1-6, with D possibly being TRBD1 (6 bases). This CDR3 has 14 amino acids. The germline V and J ends were trimmed by 0 bases and 6 bases, with 7 bases remaining between them. Per the germline V gene, CDR1 is SGDLS and CDR2 is YYNGEE. The CDR3 DNA follows: TGTGCCAGCAGCGTAGGGGGGCCTAATTCACCCCTCCACTTT. This translates into CASSVGGPNSPLHF. Based on the CDR3 plus reference TRBV9 and TRBJ1-6, the full variable domain is DSGVTQTPKHLITATGQRVTLRCSPRSGDLSVYWYQQSLDQGLQFLIQYYNGEERAKGNILERFSAQQFPDLHSELNLSSLELGDSALYFCASSVGGPNSPLHFGNGTRLTVT.

The chain recombines TRBV19 with TRBJ2-1; 10 positions match TRBD1. Germline trimming cut 3 bases from V and 4 bases from J; bases unmatched to any gene: 3. The CDR3 is 15 amino acids. CDR1 is LNHDA, CDR2 SQIVND, per germline (reference sequence). In nucleotides, the CDR3 is TGTGCCAGTAGTATGACAGGGGGCGGTTACAATGAGCAGTTCTTC. Translating gives CASSMTGGGYNEQFF.

The chain recombines TRBV4-1 with TRBJ2-5, with 8 bases aligning to TRBD2. Germline V gives CDR1 MGHRA, CDR2 YSYEKL. The V gene end was trimmed by 5 bases and the J gene end by 4 bases; junction bases not matched to a gene: 9. This CDR3 has 15 amino acids. The CDR3 reads CASSFPNSGAETQYF. The CDR3 coding sequence is TGCGCCAGCAGCTTCCCTAATAGCGGGGCAGAGACCCAGTACTTC.

The gene calls are TRBV5-1 and TRBJ1-5, with D maybe TRBD1 (6 bases). Germline CDR1 and CDR2: SGHRS and YFSETQ. CDR3 length: 16 amino acids. V lost 0 bases and J 7 bases, leaving 17 bases between the germline ends. Here the CDR3 DNA reads TGCGCCAGCAGCTTGGGGCCACAGGGATCTGGGCAGCCCCAGCATTTT. Translating gives CASSLGPQGSGQPQHF. The whole variable domain, remainder taken from reference TRBV5-1 and TRBJ1-5, is KAGVTQTPRYLIKTRGQQVTLSCSPISGHRSVSWYQQTPGQGLQFLFEYFSETQRNKGNFPGRFSGRQFSNSRSEMNVSTLELGDSALYLCASSLGPQGSGQPQHFGDGTRLSIL.

V is TRBV18 and J is TRBJ1-2; D not certain. The CDR3 contains 13 residues. CDR1 KGHSH and CDR2 LQKENI come from the germline V gene. The ends were cut back, 0 bases at V and 1 base at J, with 3 bases in the middle. The CDR3 DNA is TGTGCCAGCTCACCACCCCTTAACTATGGCTACACCTTC. Protein product: CASSPPLNYGYTF. Drawing the rest from reference TRBV18 and TRBJ1-2, the complete variable domain is NAGVMQNPRHLVRRRGQEARLRCSPMKGHSHVYWYRQLPEEGLKFMVYLQKENIIDESGMPKERFSAEFPKEGPSILRIQQVVRGDSAAYFCASSPPLNYGYTFGSGTRLTVV.

The DNA of the CDR3 is TGTGCCAGCTCCCCCGTGACAGGGACGGTGGGCACTGAAGCTTTCTTT. Amino acid sequence: CASSPVTGTVGTEAFF. The V and J genes are TRBV18 and TRBJ1-1, with TRBD1 identical over 7 bases. The J segment lost 4 bases and the V segment lost 6 bases, leaving 14 bases of the junction unmatched. Germline V gene data show CDR1 as KGHSH and CDR2 as LQKENI. The CDR3 runs 16 residues.